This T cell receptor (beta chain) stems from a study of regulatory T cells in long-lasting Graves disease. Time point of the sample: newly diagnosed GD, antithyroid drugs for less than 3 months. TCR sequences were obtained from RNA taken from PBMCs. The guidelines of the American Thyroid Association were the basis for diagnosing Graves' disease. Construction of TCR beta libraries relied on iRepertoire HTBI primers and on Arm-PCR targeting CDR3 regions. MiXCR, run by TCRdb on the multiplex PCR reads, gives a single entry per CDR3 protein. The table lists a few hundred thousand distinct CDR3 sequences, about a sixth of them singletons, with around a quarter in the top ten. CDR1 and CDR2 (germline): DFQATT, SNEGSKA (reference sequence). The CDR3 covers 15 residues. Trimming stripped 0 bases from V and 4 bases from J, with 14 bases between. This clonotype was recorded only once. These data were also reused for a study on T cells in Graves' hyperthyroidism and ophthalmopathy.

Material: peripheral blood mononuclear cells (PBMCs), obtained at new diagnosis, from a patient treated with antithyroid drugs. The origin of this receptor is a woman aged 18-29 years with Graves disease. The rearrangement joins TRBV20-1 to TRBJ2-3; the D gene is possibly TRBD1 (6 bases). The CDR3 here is CSARDRTGSADTQYF. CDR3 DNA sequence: TGCAGTGCTAGAGATCGTACAGGGAGTGCAGATACGCAGTATTTT.